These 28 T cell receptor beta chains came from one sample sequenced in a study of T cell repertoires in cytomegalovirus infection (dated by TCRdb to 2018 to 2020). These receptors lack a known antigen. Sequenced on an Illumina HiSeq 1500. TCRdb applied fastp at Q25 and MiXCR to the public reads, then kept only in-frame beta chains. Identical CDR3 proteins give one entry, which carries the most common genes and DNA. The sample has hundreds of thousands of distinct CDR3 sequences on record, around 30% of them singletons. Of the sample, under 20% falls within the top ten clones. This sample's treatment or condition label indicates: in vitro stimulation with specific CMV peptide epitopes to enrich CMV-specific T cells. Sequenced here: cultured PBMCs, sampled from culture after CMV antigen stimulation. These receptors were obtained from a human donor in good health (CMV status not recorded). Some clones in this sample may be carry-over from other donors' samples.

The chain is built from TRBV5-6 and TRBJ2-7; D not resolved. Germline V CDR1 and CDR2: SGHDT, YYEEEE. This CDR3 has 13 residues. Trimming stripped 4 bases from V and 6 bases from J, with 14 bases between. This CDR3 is CASSRISGFEQYV. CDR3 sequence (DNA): TGTGCCAGCAGCCGAATCTCGGGTTTCGAGCAGTACGTC.

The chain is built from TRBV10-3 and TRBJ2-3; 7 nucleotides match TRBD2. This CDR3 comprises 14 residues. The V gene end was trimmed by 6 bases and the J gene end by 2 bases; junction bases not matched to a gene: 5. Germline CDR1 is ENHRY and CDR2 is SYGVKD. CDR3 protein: CAIRLAGTTDTQYF. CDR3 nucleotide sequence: TGTGCCATCAGATTAGCGGGTACCACAGATACGCAGTATTTT.

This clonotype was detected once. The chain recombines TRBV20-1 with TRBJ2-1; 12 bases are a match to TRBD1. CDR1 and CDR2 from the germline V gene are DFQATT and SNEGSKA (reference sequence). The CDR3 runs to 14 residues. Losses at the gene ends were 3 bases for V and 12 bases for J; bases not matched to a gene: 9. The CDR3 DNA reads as TGCAGTGCTAGCACTTGGGACAGGGGGCGCCGGCAGTTCTTC. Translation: CSASTWDRGRRQFF.

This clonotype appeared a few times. CDR3 in amino acids: CSARDRGLAVYNEQFF. DNA for the CDR3: TGCAGTGCTAGAGATCGTGGGCTAGCGGTCTACAATGAGCAGTTCTTC. The chain uses TRBV20-1 and TRBJ2-1; TRBD2 aligns across 7 bases. With V trimmed by 0 bases and J by 3 bases, 8 bases remained unmatched. Per germline, CDR1 DFQATT and CDR2 SNEGSKA (reference sequence). This CDR3 contains 16 residues.

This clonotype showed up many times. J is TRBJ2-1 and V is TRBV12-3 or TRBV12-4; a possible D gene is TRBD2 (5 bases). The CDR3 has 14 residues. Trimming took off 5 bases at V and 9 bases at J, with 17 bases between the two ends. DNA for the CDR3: TGTGCCAGCAGTGTGGACTGGAGGATTGTTGAGCAGTTCTTC. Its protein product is CASSVDWRIVEQFF.

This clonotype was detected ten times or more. The CDR3 protein is CASSSGGSPGQPQHF. The CDR3 bases are TGTGCCAGCAGCTCGGGGGGGTCCCCGGGGCAGCCCCAGCATTTT. This rearrangement joins TRBV7-8 to TRBJ1-5, with D tentatively TRBD1 (5 bases). The germline V gene encodes CDR1 SGHVS and CDR2 FQNEAQ. The CDR3 is made up of 15 amino acids. Trimming removed 4 bases from V and 7 bases from J, with 17 bases in between.

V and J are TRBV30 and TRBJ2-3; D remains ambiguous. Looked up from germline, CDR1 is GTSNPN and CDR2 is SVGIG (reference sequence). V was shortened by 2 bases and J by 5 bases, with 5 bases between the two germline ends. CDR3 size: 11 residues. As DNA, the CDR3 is TGTGCCTGGAGTTCGAAAGATACGCAGTATTTT. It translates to CAWSSKDTQYF.

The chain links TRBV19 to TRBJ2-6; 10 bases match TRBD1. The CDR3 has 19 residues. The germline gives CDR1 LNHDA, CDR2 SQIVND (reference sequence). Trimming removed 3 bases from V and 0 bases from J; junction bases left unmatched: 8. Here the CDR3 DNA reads TGTGCCAGTAGTATTATGAGGGGACAGGGGAGCTCTGGGGCCAACGTCCTGACTTTC. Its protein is CASSIMRGQGSSGANVLTF.

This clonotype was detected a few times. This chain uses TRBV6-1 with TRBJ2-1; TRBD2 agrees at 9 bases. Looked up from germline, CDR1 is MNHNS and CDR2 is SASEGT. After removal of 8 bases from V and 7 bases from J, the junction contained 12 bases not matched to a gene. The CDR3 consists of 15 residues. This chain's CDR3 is CASATGTSFWNEQFF. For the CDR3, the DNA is TGTGCCAGCGCAACCGGGACTAGCTTTTGGAATGAGCAGTTCTTC.

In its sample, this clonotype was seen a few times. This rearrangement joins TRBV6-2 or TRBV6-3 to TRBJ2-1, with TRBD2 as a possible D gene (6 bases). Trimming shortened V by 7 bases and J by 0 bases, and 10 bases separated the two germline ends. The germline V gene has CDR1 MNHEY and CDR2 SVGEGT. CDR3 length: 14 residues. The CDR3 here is CASNDGSSYNEQFF. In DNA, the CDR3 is TGTGCCAGCAATGACGGGAGCTCCTACAATGAGCAGTTCTTC.

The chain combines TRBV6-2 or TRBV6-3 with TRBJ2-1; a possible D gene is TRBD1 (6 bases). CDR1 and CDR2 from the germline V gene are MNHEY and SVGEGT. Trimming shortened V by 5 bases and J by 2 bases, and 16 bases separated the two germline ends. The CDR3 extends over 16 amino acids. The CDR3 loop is CASSKGTRAPYNEQFF. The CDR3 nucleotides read TGTGCCAGCAGTAAAGGGACACGCGCGCCCTACAATGAGCAGTTCTTC.

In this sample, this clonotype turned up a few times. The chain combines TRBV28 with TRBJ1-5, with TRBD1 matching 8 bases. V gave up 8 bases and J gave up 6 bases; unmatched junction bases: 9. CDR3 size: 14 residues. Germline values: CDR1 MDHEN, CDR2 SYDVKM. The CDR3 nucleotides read TGTGCCAGCGGGGGAGGACAGGGAGGTCAGCCCCAGCATTTT. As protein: CASGGGQGGQPQHF. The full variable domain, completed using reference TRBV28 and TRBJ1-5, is DVKVTQSSRYLVKRTGEKVFLECVQDMDHENMFWYRQDPGLGLRLIYFSYDVKMKEKGDIPEGYSVSREKKERFSLILESASTNQTSMYLCASGGGQGGQPQHFGDGTRLSIL.

CDR3 DNA sequence: TGTGCCAGCAGCCCCCTGGAAGGTTCACCCCTCCACTTT. It codes for CASSPLEGSPLHF. The gene calls are TRBV9 and TRBJ1-6; D is undetermined. The CDR3 consists of 13 residues. Trimming left V 4 bases short and J 9 bases short, with 11 bases between. Germline V lookup: CDR1 SGDLS, CDR2 YYNGEE.

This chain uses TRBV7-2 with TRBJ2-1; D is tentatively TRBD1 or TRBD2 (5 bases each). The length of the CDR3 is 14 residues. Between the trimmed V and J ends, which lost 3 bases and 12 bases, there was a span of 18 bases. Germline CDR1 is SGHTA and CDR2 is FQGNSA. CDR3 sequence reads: CASSLPGPAPGQFF. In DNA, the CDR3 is TGTGCCAGCAGCTTGCCGGGGCCAGCCCCGGGGCAGTTCTTC.

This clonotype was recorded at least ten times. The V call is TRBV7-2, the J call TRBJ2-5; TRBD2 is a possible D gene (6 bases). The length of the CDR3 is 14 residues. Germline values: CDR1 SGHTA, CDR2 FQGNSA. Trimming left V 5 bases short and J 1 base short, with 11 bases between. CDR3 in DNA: TGTGCCAGCAGCAAGGGACTTCGCCAAGAGACCCAGTACTTC. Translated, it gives CASSKGLRQETQYF.

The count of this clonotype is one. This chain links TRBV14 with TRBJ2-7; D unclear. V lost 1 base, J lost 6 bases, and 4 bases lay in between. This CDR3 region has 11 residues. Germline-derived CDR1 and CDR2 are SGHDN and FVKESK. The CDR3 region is CASSQGLEQYF. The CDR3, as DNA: TGTGCCAGCAGCCAAGGGCTCGAGCAGTACTTC.

This CDR3 is CASSIPYSYEQYF. CDR3 DNA sequence: TGTGCCAGCAGTATCCCTTACTCCTACGAGCAGTACTTC. The chain links TRBV27 to TRBJ2-7; D unresolved. The V gene's germline CDR1 is MNHEY and CDR2 SMNVEV (reference sequence). The CDR3 totals 13 residues. V shed 5 bases and J shed 0 bases, with 8 bases lying between them.

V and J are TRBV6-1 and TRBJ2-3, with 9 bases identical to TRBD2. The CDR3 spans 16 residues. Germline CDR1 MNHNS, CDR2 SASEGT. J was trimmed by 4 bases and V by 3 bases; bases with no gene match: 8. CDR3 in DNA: TGTGCCAGCAGTGAGCTTAGCGGGAGTACGGCAGATACGCAGTATTTT. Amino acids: CASSELSGSTADTQYF.

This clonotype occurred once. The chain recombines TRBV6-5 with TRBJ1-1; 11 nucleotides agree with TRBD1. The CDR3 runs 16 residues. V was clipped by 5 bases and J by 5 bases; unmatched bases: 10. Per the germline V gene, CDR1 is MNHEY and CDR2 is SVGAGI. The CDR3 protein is CASSGPRDRGLTEAFF. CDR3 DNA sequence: TGTGCCAGCAGTGGCCCTCGGGACAGGGGGTTAACTGAAGCTTTCTTT.

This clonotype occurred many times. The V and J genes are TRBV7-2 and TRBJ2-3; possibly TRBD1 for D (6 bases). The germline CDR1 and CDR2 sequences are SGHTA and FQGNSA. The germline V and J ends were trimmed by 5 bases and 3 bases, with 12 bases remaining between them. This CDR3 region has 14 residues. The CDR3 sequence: CASSRGHPTDTQYF. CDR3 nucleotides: TGTGCCAGCAGCCGGGGACACCCAACAGATACGCAGTATTTT.

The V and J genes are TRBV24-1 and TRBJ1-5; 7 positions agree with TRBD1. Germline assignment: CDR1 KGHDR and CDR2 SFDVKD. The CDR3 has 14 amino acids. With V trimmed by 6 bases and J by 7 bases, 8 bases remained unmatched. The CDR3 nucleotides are TGTGCCACCAGTCCATCGACAGGGCCCCAGCCCCAGCATTTT. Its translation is CATSPSTGPQPQHF.

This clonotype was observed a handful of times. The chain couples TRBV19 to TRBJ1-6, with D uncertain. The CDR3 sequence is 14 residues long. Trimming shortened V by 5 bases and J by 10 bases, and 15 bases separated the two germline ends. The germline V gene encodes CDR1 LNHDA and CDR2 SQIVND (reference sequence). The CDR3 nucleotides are TGTGCCAGTAGTCAGGACGGGCCCGGCTCACCCCTCCACTTT. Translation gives CASSQDGPGSPLHF.

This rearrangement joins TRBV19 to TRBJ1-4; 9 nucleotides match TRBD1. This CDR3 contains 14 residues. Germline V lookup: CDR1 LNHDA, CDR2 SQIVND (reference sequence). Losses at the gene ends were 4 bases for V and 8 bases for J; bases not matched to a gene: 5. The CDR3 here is CASSRTGGSEKLFF. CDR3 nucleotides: TGTGCCAGTAGTAGAACAGGGGGCAGCGAAAAACTGTTTTTT.

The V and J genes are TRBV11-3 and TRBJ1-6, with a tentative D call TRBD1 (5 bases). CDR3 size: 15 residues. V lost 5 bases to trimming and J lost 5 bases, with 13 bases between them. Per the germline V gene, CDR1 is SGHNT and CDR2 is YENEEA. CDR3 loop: CASSRFDSNNSPLHF. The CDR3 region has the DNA TGTGCCAGCAGCCGGTTCGACAGTAATAATTCACCCCTCCACTTT. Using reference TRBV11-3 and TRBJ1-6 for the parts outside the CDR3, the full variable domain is EAGVVQSPRYKIIEKKQPVAFWCNPISGHNTLYWYLQNLGQGPELLIRYENEEAVDDSQLPKDRFSAERLKGVDSTLKIQPAELGDSAVYLCASSRFDSNNSPLHFGNGTRLTVT.

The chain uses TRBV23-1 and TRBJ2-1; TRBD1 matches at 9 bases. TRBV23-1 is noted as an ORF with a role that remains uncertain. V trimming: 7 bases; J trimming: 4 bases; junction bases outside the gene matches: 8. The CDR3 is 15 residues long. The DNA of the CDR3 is TGCGCCAGCACCCCTCGGGGGACAGGGTACAATGAGCAGTTCTTC. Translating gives CASTPRGTGYNEQFF.

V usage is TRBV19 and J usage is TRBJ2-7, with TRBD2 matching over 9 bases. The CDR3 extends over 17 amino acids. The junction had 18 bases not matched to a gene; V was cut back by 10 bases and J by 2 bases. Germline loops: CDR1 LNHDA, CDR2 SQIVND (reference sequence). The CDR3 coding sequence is TGTGCCACCAAAACTGGGAAGGGGGCTAGCGGGGCCTACGAGCAGTACTTC. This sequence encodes CATKTGKGASGAYEQYF.

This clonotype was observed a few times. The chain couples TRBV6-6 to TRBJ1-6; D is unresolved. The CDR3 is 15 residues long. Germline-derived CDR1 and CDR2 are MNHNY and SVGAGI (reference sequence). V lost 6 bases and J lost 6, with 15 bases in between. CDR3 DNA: TGTGCCAGCAGCAACGGGCAGTGGGTTAATTCACCCCTCCACTTT. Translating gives CASSNGQWVNSPLHF.

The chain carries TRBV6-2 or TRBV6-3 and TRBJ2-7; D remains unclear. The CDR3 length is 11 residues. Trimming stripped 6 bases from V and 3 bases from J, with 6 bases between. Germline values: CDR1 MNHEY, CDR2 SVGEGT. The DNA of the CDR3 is TGTGCCAGCAGAACGGGCTACGAGCAGTACTTC. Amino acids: CASRTGYEQYF.